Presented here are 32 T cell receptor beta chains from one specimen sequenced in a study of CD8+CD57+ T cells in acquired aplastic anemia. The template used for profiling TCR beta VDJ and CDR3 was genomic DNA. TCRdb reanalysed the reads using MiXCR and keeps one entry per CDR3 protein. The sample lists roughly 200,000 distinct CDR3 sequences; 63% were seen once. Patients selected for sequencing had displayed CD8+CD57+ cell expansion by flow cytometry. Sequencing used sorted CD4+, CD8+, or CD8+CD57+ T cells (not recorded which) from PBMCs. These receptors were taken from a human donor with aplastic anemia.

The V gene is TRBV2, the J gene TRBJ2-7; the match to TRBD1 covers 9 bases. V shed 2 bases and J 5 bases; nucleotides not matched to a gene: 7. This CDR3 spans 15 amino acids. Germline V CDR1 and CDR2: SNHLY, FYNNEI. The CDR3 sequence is CASSEWVQGAHEQYF. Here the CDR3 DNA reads TGTGCCAGCAGTGAATGGGTACAGGGGGCCCACGAGCAGTACTTC.

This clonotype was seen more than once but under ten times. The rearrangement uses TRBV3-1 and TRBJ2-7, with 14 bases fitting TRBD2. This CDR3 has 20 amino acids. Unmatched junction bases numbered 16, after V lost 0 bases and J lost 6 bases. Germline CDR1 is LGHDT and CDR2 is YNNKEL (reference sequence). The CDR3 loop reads CASSQDRVTSGGALDREQYF. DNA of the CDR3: TGTGCCAGCAGCCAAGATCGCGTGACTAGCGGGGGGGCCTTGGATCGCGAGCAGTACTTC.

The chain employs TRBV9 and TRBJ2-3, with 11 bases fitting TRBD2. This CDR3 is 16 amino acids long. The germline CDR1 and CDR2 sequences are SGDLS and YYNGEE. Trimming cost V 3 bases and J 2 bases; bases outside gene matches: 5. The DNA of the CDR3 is TGTGCCAGCAGCGCCCAACTAGCGGGGGTCACAGATACGCAGTATTTT. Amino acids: CASSAQLAGVTDTQYF.

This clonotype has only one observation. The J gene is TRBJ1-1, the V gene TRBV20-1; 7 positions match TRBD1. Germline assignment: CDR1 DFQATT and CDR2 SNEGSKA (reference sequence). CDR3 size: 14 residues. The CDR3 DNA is TGCAGAGCATACAGGACAGGACCAAACACTGAAGCTTTCTTT. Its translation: CRAYRTGPNTEAFF.

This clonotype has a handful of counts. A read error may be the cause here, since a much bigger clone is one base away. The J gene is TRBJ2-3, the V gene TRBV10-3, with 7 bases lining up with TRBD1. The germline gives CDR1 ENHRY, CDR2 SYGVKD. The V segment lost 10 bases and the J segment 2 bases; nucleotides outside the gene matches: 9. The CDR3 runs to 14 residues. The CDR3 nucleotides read TGTGCCACCGGTGGACAGGATTCCACAGATACGCAGTATTTT. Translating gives CATGGQDSTDTQYF.

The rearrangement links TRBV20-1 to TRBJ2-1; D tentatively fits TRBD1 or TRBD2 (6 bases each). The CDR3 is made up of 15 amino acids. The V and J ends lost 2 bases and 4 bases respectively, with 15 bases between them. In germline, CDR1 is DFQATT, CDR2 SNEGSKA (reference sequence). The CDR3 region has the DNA TGCAGTGCTAGAAGGGTCCAAGGGGGGTACAATGAGCAGTTCTTC. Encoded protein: CSARRVQGGYNEQFF.

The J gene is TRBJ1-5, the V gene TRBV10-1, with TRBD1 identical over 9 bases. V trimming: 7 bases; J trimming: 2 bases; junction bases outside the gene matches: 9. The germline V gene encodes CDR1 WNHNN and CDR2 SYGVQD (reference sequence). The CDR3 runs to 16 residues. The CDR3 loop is CASTSSTGGCNQPQHF. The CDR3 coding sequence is TGCGCCAGCACCTCATCGACAGGGGGATGCAATCAGCCCCAGCATTTT.

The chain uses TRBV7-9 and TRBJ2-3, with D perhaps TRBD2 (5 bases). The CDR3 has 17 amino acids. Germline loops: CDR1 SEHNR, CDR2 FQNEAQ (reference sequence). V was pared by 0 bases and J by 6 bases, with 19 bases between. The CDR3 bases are TGTGCCAGCAGCTTAGCTTCCCAACTAGGACTTTGGGATACGCAGTATTTT. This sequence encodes CASSLASQLGLWDTQYF.

The DNA for the CDR3 is TGTGCCAGCAGCTTAGATTGGGGGCGCGATGGCTACACCTTC. Translation gives CASSLDWGRDGYTF. J is TRBJ1-2 and V is TRBV7-2, with a tentative D call TRBD1 (6 bases). CDR1 SGHTA and CDR2 FQGNSA come from the germline V gene. The V end lost 1 base, the J end lost 6 bases, and 12 bases lay between the germline ends. This CDR3 comprises 14 residues.

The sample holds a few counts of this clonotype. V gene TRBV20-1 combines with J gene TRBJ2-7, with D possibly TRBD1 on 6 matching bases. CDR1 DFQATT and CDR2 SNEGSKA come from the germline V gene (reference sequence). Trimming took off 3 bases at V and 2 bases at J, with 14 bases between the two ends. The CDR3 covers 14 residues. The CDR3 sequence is CSASGDTGTYEQYF. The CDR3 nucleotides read TGCAGTGCTAGTGGGGACACGGGGACCTACGAGCAGTACTTC.

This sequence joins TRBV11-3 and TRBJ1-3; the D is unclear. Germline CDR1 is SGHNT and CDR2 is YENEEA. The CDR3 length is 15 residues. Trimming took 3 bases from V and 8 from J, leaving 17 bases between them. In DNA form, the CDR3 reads TGTGCCAGCAGCTTTGTAAGCACGGTCGGGGACACCATATATTTT. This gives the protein CASSFVSTVGDTIYF.

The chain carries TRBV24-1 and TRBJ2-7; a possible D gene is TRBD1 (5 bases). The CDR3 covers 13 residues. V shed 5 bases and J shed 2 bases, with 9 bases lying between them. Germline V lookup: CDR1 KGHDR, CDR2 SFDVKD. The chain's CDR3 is CATSGDRPYEQYF. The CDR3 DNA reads TGTGCCACCAGTGGAGACAGACCCTACGAGCAGTACTTC.

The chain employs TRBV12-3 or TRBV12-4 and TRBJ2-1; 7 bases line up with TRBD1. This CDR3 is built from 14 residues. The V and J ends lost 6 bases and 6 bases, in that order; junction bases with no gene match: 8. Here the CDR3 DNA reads TGTGCCAGCAGGAAGGACAGGACGGCCAATGAGCAGTTCTTC. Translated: CASRKDRTANEQFF.

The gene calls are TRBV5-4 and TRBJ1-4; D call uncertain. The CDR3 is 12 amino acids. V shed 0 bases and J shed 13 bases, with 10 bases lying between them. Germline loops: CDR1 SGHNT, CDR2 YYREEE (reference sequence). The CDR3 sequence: CASSLDGSGLFF. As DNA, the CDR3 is TGTGCCAGCAGCTTGGACGGGAGCGGACTGTTTTTT.

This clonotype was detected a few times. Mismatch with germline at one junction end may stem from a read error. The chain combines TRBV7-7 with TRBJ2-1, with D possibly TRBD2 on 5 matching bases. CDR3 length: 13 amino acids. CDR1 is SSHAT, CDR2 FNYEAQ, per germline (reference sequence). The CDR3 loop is CASSLEPKREQFF. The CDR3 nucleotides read TGTGCTAGCAGCTTAGAGCCGAAGCGGGAGCAGTTCTTC.

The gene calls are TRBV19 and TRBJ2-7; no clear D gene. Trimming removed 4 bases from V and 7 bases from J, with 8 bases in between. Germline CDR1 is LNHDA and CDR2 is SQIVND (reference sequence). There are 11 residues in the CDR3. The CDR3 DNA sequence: TGTGCCAGTAGTACCCCCGGGGAGCAGTACTTC. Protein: CASSTPGEQYF.

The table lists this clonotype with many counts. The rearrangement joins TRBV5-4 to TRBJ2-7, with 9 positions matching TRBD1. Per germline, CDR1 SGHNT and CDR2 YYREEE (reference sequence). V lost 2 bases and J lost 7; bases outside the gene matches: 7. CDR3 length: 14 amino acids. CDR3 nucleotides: TGTGCCAGCAGCTTCGGGACAGGGTCAGGGGAGCAGTACTTC. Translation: CASSFGTGSGEQYF.

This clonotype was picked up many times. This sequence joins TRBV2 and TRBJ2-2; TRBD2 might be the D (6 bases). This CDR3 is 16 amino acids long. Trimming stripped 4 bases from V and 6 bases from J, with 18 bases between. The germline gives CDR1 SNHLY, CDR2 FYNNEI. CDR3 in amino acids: CASSGRRGLLAGELFF. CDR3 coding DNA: TGTGCCAGCAGTGGAAGGCGGGGACTCTTGGCCGGGGAGCTGTTTTTT. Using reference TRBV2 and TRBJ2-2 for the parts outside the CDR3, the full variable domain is EPEVTQTPSHQVTQMGQEVILRCVPISNHLYFYWYRQILGQKVEFLVSFYNNEISEKSEIFDDQFSVERPDGSNFTLKIRSTKLEDSAMYFCASSGRRGLLAGELFFGEGSRLTVL.

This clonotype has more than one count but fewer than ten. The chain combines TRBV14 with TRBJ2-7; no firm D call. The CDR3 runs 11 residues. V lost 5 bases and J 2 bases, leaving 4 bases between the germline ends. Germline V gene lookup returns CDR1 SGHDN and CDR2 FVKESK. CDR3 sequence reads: CASSVTYEQYF. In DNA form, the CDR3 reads TGTGCCAGCAGCGTAACCTACGAGCAGTACTTC.

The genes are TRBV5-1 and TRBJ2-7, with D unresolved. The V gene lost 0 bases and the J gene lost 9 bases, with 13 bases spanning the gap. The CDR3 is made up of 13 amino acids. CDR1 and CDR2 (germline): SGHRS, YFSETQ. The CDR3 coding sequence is TGCGCCAGCAGCTTGGCGGACGGTTTCTGGCAGTACTTC. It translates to CASSLADGFWQYF.

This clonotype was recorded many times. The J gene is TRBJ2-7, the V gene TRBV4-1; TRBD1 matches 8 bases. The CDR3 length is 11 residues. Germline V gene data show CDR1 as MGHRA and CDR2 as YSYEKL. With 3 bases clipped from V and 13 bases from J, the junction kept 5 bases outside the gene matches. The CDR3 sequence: CASSQGQVSYF. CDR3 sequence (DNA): TGCGCCAGCAGCCAGGGACAGGTTTCTTACTTC.

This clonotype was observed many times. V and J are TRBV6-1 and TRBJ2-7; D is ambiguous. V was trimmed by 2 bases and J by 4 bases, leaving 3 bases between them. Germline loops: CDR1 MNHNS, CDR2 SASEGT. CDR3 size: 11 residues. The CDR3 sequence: CASSERYEQYF. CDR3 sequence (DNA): TGTGCCAGCAGTGAAAGGTACGAGCAGTACTTC.

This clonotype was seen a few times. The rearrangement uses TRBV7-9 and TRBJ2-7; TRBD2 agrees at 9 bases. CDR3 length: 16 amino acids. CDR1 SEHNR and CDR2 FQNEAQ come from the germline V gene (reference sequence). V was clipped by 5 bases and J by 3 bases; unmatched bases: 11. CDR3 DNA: TGTGCCAGCAGCCGACCTAGCGCGGGAGGGCGCTACGAGCAGTACTTC. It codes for CASSRPSAGGRYEQYF.

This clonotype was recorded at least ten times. In nucleotides, the CDR3 is TGTGCCAGCAGCGCTAGCGGGGGAGACTACGAGCAGTACTTC. This encodes CASSASGGDYEQYF. V usage is TRBV7-9 and J usage is TRBJ2-7; 10 bases agree with TRBD2. The CDR3 has 14 residues. Per germline, CDR1 SEHNR and CDR2 FQNEAQ (reference sequence). Trimming took 5 bases from V and 3 from J; bases not matched to a gene: 4.

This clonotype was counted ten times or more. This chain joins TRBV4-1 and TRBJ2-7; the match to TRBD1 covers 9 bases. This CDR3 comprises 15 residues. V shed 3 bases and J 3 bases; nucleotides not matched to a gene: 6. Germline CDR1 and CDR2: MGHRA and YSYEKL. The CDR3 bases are TGCGCCAGCAGCCATCCGGGACAGGGTTACTACGAGCAGTACTTC. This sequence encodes CASSHPGQGYYEQYF.

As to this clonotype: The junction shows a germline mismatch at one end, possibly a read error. CDR3 DNA sequence: TGTGCCGGCAGCTTAGGGCCCTACACCGGAGAGCTGTTTTTT. Protein sequence: CAGSLGPYTGELFF. The chain joins TRBV7-2 to TRBJ2-2; D not resolved. CDR1 is SGHTA and CDR2 is FQGNSA in the germline V gene. The CDR3 runs to 14 residues.

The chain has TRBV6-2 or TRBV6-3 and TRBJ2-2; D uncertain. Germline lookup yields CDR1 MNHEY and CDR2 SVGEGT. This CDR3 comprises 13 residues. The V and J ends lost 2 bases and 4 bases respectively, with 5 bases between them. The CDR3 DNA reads TGTGCCAGCAGTTACGACGGCACCGGGGAGCTGTTTTTT. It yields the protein CASSYDGTGELFF.

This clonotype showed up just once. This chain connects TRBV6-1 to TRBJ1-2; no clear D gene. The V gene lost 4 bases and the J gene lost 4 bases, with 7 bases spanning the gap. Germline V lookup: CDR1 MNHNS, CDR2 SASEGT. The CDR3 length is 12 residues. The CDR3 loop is CASSGNTYGYTF. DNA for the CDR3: TGTGCCAGCAGTGGCAATACCTATGGCTACACCTTC.

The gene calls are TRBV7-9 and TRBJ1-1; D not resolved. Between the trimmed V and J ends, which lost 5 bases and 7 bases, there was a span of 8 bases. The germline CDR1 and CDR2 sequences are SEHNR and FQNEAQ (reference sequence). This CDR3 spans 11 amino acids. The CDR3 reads CASSERGEAFF. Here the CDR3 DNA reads TGTGCCAGCAGCGAACGTGGTGAAGCTTTCTTT.

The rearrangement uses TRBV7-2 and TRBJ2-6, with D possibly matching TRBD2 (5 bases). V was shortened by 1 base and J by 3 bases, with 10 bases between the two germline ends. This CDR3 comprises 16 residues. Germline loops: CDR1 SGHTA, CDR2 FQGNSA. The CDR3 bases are TGTGCCAGCAGCTTAGTACCGGGATTTGGGGCCAACGTCCTGACTTTC. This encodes CASSLVPGFGANVLTF.

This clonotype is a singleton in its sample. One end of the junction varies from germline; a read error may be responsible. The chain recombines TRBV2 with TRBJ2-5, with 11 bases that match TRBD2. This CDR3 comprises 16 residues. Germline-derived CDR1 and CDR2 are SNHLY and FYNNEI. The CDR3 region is CASSDTGTSGQETQCF. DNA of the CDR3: TGTGCCAGCAGTGATACCGGGACTAGCGGCCAAGAGACCCAGTGCTTC.

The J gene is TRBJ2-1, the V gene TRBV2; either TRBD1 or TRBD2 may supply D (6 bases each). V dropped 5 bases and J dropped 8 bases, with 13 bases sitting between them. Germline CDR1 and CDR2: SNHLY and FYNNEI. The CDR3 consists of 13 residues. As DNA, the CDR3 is TGTGCCAGCAGTCGGGGGCCCAGGGATGAGCAGTTCTTC. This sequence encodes CASSRGPRDEQFF.